These T cell receptor beta chains were read from a single sample in a study of T-cell reconstitution after alpha-beta-depleted transplantation in children. TCRdb used MiXCR to reprocess the PCR reads, holding one entry per CDR3 protein. The sample has 550,000 to 800,000 distinct CDR3 sequences, around 12% seen once. Sample: PBMCs, taken before TCRalphabeta/CD19-depleted stem cell transplant. The receptors come from a girl aged 2 to 9 with congenital amegakaryocytic thrombocytopenia, due to receive a stem cell transplant. The CDR3 runs from the conserved cysteine through the conserved F or W. Fields, in order: clone size, D gene, V gene, J gene, CDR3 DNA, CDR3 protein. D genes are given only for firm matches. Rows give clone size only sometimes, using once, few, many, or a class for an expanded clone.

size: many; D: TRBD2; V: TRBV20-1; J: TRBJ2-1; DNA: TGCAGTGCTACTAGCGGGGAGAATGAGCAGTTCTTC; CDR3: CSATSGENEQFF
size: .; D: TRBD2; V: TRBV5-1; J: TRBJ2-1; DNA: TGCGCCAGCAGCTTGGCCTGGGTGATAGCGGGCGACAATGAGCAGTTCTTC; CDR3: CASSLAWVIAGDNEQFF
size: many; D: .; V: TRBV5-1; J: TRBJ2-5; DNA: TGCGCCAGCAGCTTGGCCGGGGCTCACGGGGAGACCCAGTACTTC; CDR3: CASSLAGAHGETQYF
size: many; D: .; V: TRBV20-1; J: TRBJ2-1; DNA: TGCAGTGCTGGACCGAGGGCGTCCTACAATGAGCAGTTCTTC; CDR3: CSAGPRASYNEQFF
size: few; D: .; V: TRBV4-2; J: TRBJ2-1; DNA: TGTGCCAGCAGCCCCCGCTTCACGGTTGGGGGGTCCTACAATGAGCAGTTCTTC; CDR3: CASSPRFTVGGSYNEQFF
size: .; D: .; V: TRBV5-1; J: TRBJ2-1; DNA: TGCGCCAGCAGCGTATCTAAACTTGTTAGCTCCTACAATGAGCAGTTCTTC; CDR3: CASSVSKLVSSYNEQFF
size: .; D: TRBD2; V: TRBV15; J: TRBJ2-3; DNA: TGTGCCACCAGTCTAGCGGGCGATACGCAGTATTTT; CDR3: CATSLAGDTQYF
size: .; D: .; V: TRBV7-2; J: TRBJ2-6; DNA: TGTGCCAGCAGCCCGATTAGCTCTGGGGCCAACGTCCTGACTTTC; CDR3: CASSPISSGANVLTF
size: few; D: TRBD1; V: TRBV6-1; J: TRBJ1-1; DNA: TGTGCCAGCAGCAGACCAGGGGGCGAGAGGCCTGAAGCTTTCTTT; CDR3: CASSRPGGERPEAFF
size: .; D: TRBD1; V: TRBV7-9; J: TRBJ1-2; DNA: TGTGCAGTAGGGGGACAGGGTTATGGCTACACCTTC; CDR3: CAVGGQGYGYTF
size: many; D: TRBD1; V: TRBV29-1; J: TRBJ2-5; DNA: TGCAGCGTTGATCGGACAGGACAAGAGACCCAGTACTTC; CDR3: CSVDRTGQETQYF
size: many; D: .; V: TRBV20-1; J: TRBJ2-2; DNA: TGCAGTGCGGCCGGGCCGGGTTCCGGGGAGCTGTTTTTT; CDR3: CSAAGPGSGELFF
size: .; D: .; V: TRBV7-6; J: TRBJ2-3; DNA: TGTGCCAGCAGCTTACGGGGGGCGTTCGTTCTGGGCACAGATACGCAGTATTTT; CDR3: CASSLRGAFVLGTDTQYF
size: .; D: TRBD2; V: TRBV12-3/TRBV12-4; J: TRBJ2-1; DNA: TGTGCCAGCATTCGTGCTTTCGCGGGAGGGGACAATGAGCAGTTCTTC; CDR3: CASIRAFAGGDNEQFF
size: many; D: TRBD1; V: TRBV20-1; J: TRBJ1-2; DNA: TGCAGTGCTAGAGATGTTAATAATCAGGGGGCATCTAACTATGGCTACACCTTC; CDR3: CSARDVNNQGASNYGYTF
size: few; D: .; V: TRBV7-9; J: TRBJ2-7; DNA: TGTGCCAGCAGCTTAGGAGGCGCACGGTACTTC; CDR3: CASSLGGARYF
size: .; D: .; V: TRBV20-1; J: TRBJ2-1; DNA: TGCAGTGCCACCAATAGGGACCGCTCCTACAATGAGCAGTTCTTC; CDR3: CSATNRDRSYNEQFF
size: .; D: .; V: TRBV10-3; J: TRBJ2-4; DNA: TGTGCCATCAGTGAGGCGGGGACGGGAAACATTCAGTACTTC; CDR3: CAISEAGTGNIQYF
size: .; D: .; V: TRBV5-1; J: TRBJ2-7; DNA: TGCGCCAGCAGCTTGTCTAACAGGGAGTACGAGCAGTACTTC; CDR3: CASSLSNREYEQYF
size: few; D: .; V: TRBV28; J: TRBJ2-7; DNA: TGTGCCAGCAGTTCCCCCCTACTAGTCTCCTACGAGCAGTACTTC; CDR3: CASSSPLLVSYEQYF
size: many; D: .; V: TRBV29-1; J: TRBJ2-3; DNA: TGCAGCGTTGAAGGACGACTGGCAGATACGCAGTATTTT; CDR3: CSVEGRLADTQYF
size: many; D: TRBD2; V: TRBV20-1; J: TRBJ2-1; DNA: TGCAGTGCTAGAGTACCTAGCGGGAGTAGATACAATGAGCAGTTCTTC; CDR3: CSARVPSGSRYNEQFF
size: many; D: .; V: TRBV7-7; J: TRBJ2-7; DNA: TGTGCCAGCAGCTTAGCGTTGACTCGCGAGCAGTACTTC; CDR3: CASSLALTREQYF
size: few; D: TRBD1; V: TRBV19; J: TRBJ1-1; DNA: TGTGCCAGTAGAGGAAGGGACAGGGCGCCTGAAGCTTTCTTT; CDR3: CASRGRDRAPEAFF
size: many; D: .; V: TRBV12-3/TRBV12-4; J: TRBJ2-3; DNA: TGTGCCAGCACAAATCGGTTAGCAGCCTCAGATACGCAGTATTTT; CDR3: CASTNRLAASDTQYF
size: .; D: TRBD2; V: TRBV7-9; J: TRBJ2-5; DNA: TGTGCCAGCAGCTTAGAGGCTAGCGGGAGGTCCGGGGAGACCCAGTACTTC; CDR3: CASSLEASGRSGETQYF
size: .; D: .; V: TRBV20-1; J: TRBJ2-3; DNA: TGCAGTGCTAGTCTGGGGGAGCCTAGCACAGATACGCAGTATTTT; CDR3: CSASLGEPSTDTQYF